The 25 T cell receptor beta chains below were found in one sample sequenced in a study of cytomegalovirus exposure and HLA in healthy donors. Primers included in the PCR were 60 Vbeta and 13 Jbeta primers. Repertoires were generated with immunoSEQ multiplex PCR, while TCRdb's copy carries only in-frame clones and drops some. This table has under 250,000 clones, over 70% appearing once. The material sequenced was PBMCs. The source of these receptors is a boy aged 2 to 9 in good health and CMV-seronegative.

The J gene is TRBJ2-5, the V gene TRBV5-1; 8 bases are a match to TRBD2. Germline-derived CDR1 and CDR2 are SGHRS and YFSETQ. The CDR3 runs to 16 residues. The V and J ends lost 4 bases and 1 base, in that order; junction bases with no gene match: 9. CDR3 coding DNA: TGCGCCAGCAGCCCGGGGGGGGGCGGAATCCAAGAGACCCAGTACTTC. It is translated as CASSPGGGGIQETQYF.

The CDR3 region has the DNA TGTGCCAGCAGTGACCCGCGTAACAGGCCTTTTGGCTACACCTTC. Amino acids: CASSDPRNRPFGYTF. The chain carries TRBV6-4 and TRBJ1-2; D is possibly TRBD1 (5 bases). CDR1 and CDR2 from the germline V gene are MRHNA and SNTAGT. The CDR3 runs 15 residues. V shed 2 bases and J shed 7 bases, with 17 bases lying between them.

The CDR3 spells CASSSEVTEAYEQYF. In nucleotides, the CDR3 is TGTGCCAGCAGCTCAGAGGTGACAGAAGCCTACGAGCAGTACTTC. The V gene is TRBV7-6, the J gene TRBJ2-7, with D possibly matching TRBD1 (5 bases). The CDR3 runs to 15 residues. Germline loops: CDR1 SGHVS, CDR2 FNYEAQ. V lost 4 bases and J 2 bases, leaving 15 bases between the germline ends.

The chain recombines TRBV29-1 with TRBJ2-5; 9 nucleotides line up with TRBD2. The J call may be faulty, since TRBJ2-7 better matches the DNA end. Germline CDR1 SQVTM, CDR2 ANQGSEA. The CDR3 has 14 amino acids. CDR3 nucleotides: TGCAGCGCCACTAGGCTAGCGGGAAGGTACGAGCAGTACTTC. It encodes CSATRLAGRYEQYF.

Remarks on this clone: The junction and the germline gene differ at one end; a read error may be behind it. This chain joins TRBV7-9 and TRBJ1-2, with D possibly being TRBD1 (6 bases). Looked up from germline, CDR1 is SEHNR and CDR2 is FQNEAQ (reference sequence). The CDR3 is 14 amino acids. CDR3 sequence reads: CSSSLGQKPYGYTF. For the CDR3, the DNA is TGTTCCAGCAGCCTAGGACAGAAGCCATATGGCTACACCTTC.

The V gene is TRBV5-1, the J gene TRBJ2-7; no reliable D call. Germline V gene sequence: CDR1 SGHRS, CDR2 YFSETQ. The CDR3 runs 12 residues. V was clipped by 0 bases and J by 12 bases, with 13 bases between them. The CDR3: CASSLGSAVRYF. CDR3 sequence (DNA): TGCGCCAGCAGCTTGGGGTCGGCGGTGCGGTACTTC.

V is TRBV29-1 and J is TRBJ2-1; no definite D call. The CDR3 has 10 amino acids. V was trimmed by 0 bases and J by 13 bases, leaving 7 bases between them. Germline CDR1 SQVTM, CDR2 ANQGSEA. This CDR3 is CSVEERGQFF. The CDR3 region has the DNA TGCAGCGTTGAAGAACGCGGACAGTTCTTC.

This chain connects TRBV2 to TRBJ1-2, with a possible D match to TRBD1 (6 bases). This CDR3 has 15 residues. Trimming removed 2 bases at V and 4 bases at J, with 14 bases between. Germline assignment: CDR1 SNHLY and CDR2 FYNNEI. As DNA, the CDR3 is TGTGCCAGCAGTGAACTATCGACAGGTCGCTATGGCTACACCTTC. Residues: CASSELSTGRYGYTF.

Only a few counts were recorded for this clone. The V and J genes are TRBV4-1 and TRBJ2-3, with 8 bases lining up with TRBD2. With 0 bases clipped from V and 4 bases from J, the junction kept 3 bases outside the gene matches. The length of the CDR3 is 15 residues. Germline V gene sequence: CDR1 MGHRA, CDR2 YSYEKL. The CDR3 protein is CASSQDPGGPDTQYF. The CDR3 bases are TGCGCCAGCAGCCAAGATCCGGGAGGGCCAGATACGCAGTATTTT.

V and J are TRBV6-1 and TRBJ2-7; TRBD2 matches at 7 bases. The CDR3 totals 13 residues. Germline CDR1 reads MNHNS; CDR2 reads SASEGT. The V gene end was trimmed by 10 bases and the J gene end by 2 bases; junction bases not matched to a gene: 8. As DNA, the CDR3 is TGTGCCACGGACCAGGGAGGGACCTACGAGCAGTACTTC. This encodes CATDQGGTYEQYF.

The rearrangement uses TRBV7-2 and TRBJ1-1, with 9 bases identical to TRBD1. V trimming: 3 bases; J trimming: 7 bases; junction bases outside the gene matches: 3. CDR3 length equals 13 residues. Germline CDR1 SGHTA, CDR2 FQGNSA. Here the CDR3 DNA reads TGTGCCAGCAGCTTGGGACAGGGCTATGAAGCTTTCTTT. This translates into CASSLGQGYEAFF.

The rearrangement uses TRBV30 and TRBJ1-2; the D is unclear. Germline CDR1 GTSNPN, CDR2 SVGIG (reference sequence). This CDR3 is built from 14 residues. V was pared by 3 bases and J by 4 bases, with 15 bases between. CDR3 loop: CAWRGWEMSYGYTF. The CDR3 DNA sequence: TGTGCCTGGAGGGGATGGGAGATGAGCTATGGCTACACCTTC.

Here the CDR3 DNA reads TGCGCCAGCACGGACAGGGGGCGCGTAGAGACCCAGTACTTC. Translation: CASTDRGRVETQYF. The rearrangement links TRBV5-1 to TRBJ2-5, with 11 bases identical to TRBD1. CDR1 and CDR2 from the germline V gene are SGHRS and YFSETQ. J was trimmed by 4 bases and V by 6 bases; bases with no gene match: 5. The CDR3 is 14 residues long.

The chain combines TRBV5-5 with TRBJ2-5, with D possibly matching TRBD2 (6 bases). CDR3 length: 14 residues. Trimming took off 4 bases at V and 1 base at J, with 11 bases between the two ends. Germline V lookup: CDR1 SGHKS, CDR2 YYEKEE (reference sequence). CDR3 loop: CASSIWGVQETQYF. CDR3 bases: TGTGCCAGCAGCATATGGGGGGTCCAAGAGACCCAGTACTTC.

The chain links TRBV7-2 to TRBJ1-1, with D perhaps TRBD1 (6 bases). Germline loops: CDR1 SGHTA, CDR2 FQGNSA. V lost 1 base and J 3 bases, leaving 24 bases between the germline ends. This CDR3 is 19 amino acids long. This CDR3 is CASSLDPDRRRWGYTEAFF. The CDR3 DNA reads as TGTGCCAGCAGCTTAGACCCAGACAGGCGCCGGTGGGGATACACTGAAGCTTTCTTT.

This chain links TRBV7-9 with TRBJ1-1; D remains unclear. The V end was cut by 1 base, the J end by 4 bases, with 7 bases between. This CDR3 region has 13 residues. CDR1 and CDR2 from the germline V gene are SEHNR and FQNEAQ (reference sequence). CDR3 region: CASSLGESTEAFF. The DNA for the CDR3 is TGTGCCAGCAGCTTAGGGGAGAGCACTGAAGCTTTCTTT. The full variable domain, completed using reference TRBV7-9 and TRBJ1-1, is DTGVSQNPRHKITKRGQNVTFRCDPISEHNRLYWYRQTLGQGPEFLTYFQNEAQLEKSRLLSDRFSAERPKGSFSTLEIQRTEQGDSAMYLCASSLGESTEAFFGQGTRLTVV.

This sequence joins TRBV5-4 and TRBJ2-7; D may be TRBD2 (5 bases). The CDR3 is 12 residues long. V was trimmed by 3 bases and J by 5 bases, leaving 9 bases between them. Looked up from germline, CDR1 is SGHNT and CDR2 is YYREEE (reference sequence). The CDR3 DNA follows: TGTGCCAGCAGCTATTCCGGGGACGAGCAGTACTTC. Residues: CASSYSGDEQYF.

This clone has only a few counts. The chain links TRBV25-1 to TRBJ2-3, with 9 bases that match TRBD1. The germline gives CDR1 MGHDK, CDR2 SYGVNS. V was clipped by 4 bases and J by 4 bases; unmatched bases: 3. CDR3 length: 14 amino acids. The CDR3 DNA sequence: TGTGCCAGCAGTGGGACAGGGGAGGCAGATACGCAGTATTTT. Translated, it gives CASSGTGEADTQYF.

This chain links TRBV5-1 with TRBJ2-7; 7 bases are shared with TRBD1. V dropped 4 bases and J dropped 0; count of bases not matched to a gene: 7. This CDR3 region has 15 residues. Per germline, CDR1 SGHRS and CDR2 YFSETQ. CDR3 DNA: TGCGCCAGCAGCGCTGGGGACAGACTCTCCTACGAGCAGTACTTC. Translating it yields CASSAGDRLSYEQYF.

The rearrangement links TRBV7-6 to TRBJ2-7; the match to TRBD2 covers 14 bases. Trimming took 5 bases from V and 3 from J; bases not matched to a gene: 6. CDR1 and CDR2 from the germline V gene are SGHVS and FNYEAQ. The CDR3 length is 16 residues. The CDR3 DNA is TGTGCCAGCAGCCCACGGACTAGCGGGGGGAGCTACGAGCAGTACTTC. It translates to CASSPRTSGGSYEQYF.

This clone was recorded only once. The chain couples TRBV5-1 to TRBJ2-7, with 9 bases fitting TRBD1. CDR3 length: 16 amino acids. Germline V CDR1 and CDR2: SGHRS, YFSETQ. The ends lost 4 bases at V and 4 bases at J; junction bases unmatched: 12. The CDR3 reads CASSVGPQGAVYEQYF. The CDR3 coding sequence is TGCGCCAGCAGCGTGGGCCCACAGGGGGCCGTATACGAGCAGTACTTC.

CDR3 coding DNA: TGTGCCAGCAGTGCCGGGATCCCCGGCTATGGCTACACCTTC. It yields the protein CASSAGIPGYGYTF. V usage is TRBV2 and J usage is TRBJ1-2; no clear D gene. The CDR3 is 14 amino acids. Germline lookup yields CDR1 SNHLY and CDR2 FYNNEI. The V gene lost 4 bases and the J gene lost 4 bases, with 13 bases spanning the gap.

V usage is TRBV6-1 and J usage is TRBJ2-2, with a possible D match to TRBD2 (5 bases). V was cut by 6 bases and J by 7 bases, with 15 bases left in between. This CDR3 has 14 residues. CDR1 and CDR2 from the germline V gene are MNHNS and SASEGT. CDR3 region: CASSQRAGDGELFF. The DNA of the CDR3 is TGTGCCAGCAGCCAAAGGGCCGGGGACGGGGAGCTGTTTTTT.

The CDR3 sequence is CASSLYMGISGSSNEQYF. CDR3 DNA sequence: TGTGCCAGCAGCTTATACATGGGGATTAGCGGGAGTTCTAACGAGCAGTACTTC. The gene calls are TRBV7-2 and TRBJ2-7, with 9 nucleotides matching TRBD2. The CDR3 loop spans 18 amino acids. Trimming at V came to 2 bases and at J to 5 bases, leaving 16 bases not matched to a gene. Looked up from germline, CDR1 is SGHTA and CDR2 is FQGNSA.

CDR3 protein: CASSLKGGAPGANVLTF. DNA of the CDR3: TGTGCCAGCAGCCTCAAAGGGGGGGCCCCTGGGGCCAACGTCCTGACTTTC. V and J are TRBV9 and TRBJ2-6; possibly TRBD2 for D (7 bases). The V gene's germline CDR1 is SGDLS and CDR2 YYNGEE. The germline V and J ends were trimmed by 4 bases and 2 bases, with 16 bases remaining between them. CDR3 length: 17 residues.